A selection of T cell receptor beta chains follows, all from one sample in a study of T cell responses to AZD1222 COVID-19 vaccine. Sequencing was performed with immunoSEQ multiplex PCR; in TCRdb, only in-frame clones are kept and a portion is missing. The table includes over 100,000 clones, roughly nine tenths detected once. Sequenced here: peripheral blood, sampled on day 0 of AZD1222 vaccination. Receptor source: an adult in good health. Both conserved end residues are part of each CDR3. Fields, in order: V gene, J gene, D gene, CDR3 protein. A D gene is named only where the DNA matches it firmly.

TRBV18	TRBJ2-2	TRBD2	CASSLTSPNTGELFF
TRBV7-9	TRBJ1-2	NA	CASSFDLYGYTF
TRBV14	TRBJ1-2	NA	CASSQEGRWSTGSGYTF
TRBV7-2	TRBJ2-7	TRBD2	CASSLAGGARKEQYF
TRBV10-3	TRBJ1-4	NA	CAVSGDANEKLFF
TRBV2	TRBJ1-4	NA	CASRVTATNEKLFF
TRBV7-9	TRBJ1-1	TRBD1	CASSVDRGKGAFF
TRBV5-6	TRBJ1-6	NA	CASSLAPAGVANSPLHF
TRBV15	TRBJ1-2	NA	CATSRGREGYGYTF
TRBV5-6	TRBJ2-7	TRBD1	CASSQGMSYEQYF
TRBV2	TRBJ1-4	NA	CASSAGVPGEKLFF
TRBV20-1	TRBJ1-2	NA	CFTKGSYGYTF
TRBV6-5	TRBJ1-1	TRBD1	CASSFPDRGNTEAFF
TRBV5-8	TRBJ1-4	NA	CASSHDSNEKLFF
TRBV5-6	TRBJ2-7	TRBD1	CASSLGQGSYEQYF
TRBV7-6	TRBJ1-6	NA	CASSLGVWGLSSPLHF
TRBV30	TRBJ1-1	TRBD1	CAWTRGLSEAFF
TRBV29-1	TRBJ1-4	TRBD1	CSVLGQVGEKLFF
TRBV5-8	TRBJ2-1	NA	CASSLAGASYNEQFF
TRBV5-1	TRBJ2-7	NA	CASSSGSSYEQYF
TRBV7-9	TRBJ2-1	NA	CASSLTAGEQFF
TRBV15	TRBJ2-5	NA	CATSRAAQETQYF
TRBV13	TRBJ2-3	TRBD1	CASSLAGQGSTDTQYF
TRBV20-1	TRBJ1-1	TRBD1	CSASIPGGNTEAFF
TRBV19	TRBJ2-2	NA	CASSISRGGTGELFF
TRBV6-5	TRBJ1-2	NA	CASSSPTGSYGYTF
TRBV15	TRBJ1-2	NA	CATSRAAGSYGYTF
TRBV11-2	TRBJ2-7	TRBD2	CASSLEASGHQYF
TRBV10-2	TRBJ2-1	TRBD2	CASSVGRAIVEKFF
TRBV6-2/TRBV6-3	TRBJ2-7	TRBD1	CASSAPLGTGVFSYEQYF
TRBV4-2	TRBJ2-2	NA	CASSQVLQSGGNTGELFF
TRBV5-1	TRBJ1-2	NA	CASSPRAAGSYGYTF
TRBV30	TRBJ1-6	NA	CAWSSQGWNSPLHF
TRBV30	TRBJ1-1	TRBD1	CAWSAQGGNTEAFF
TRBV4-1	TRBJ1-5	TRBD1	CASSQEFRGAAWPQHF
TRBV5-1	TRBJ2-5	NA	CASSRDLETQYF
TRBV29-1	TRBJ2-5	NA	CSVDVPDSPLTQYF